The subject of this entry is one T cell receptor (beta chain). Its antigen remains unidentified. No base qualities exist here, and no much larger clone lies one base off it. This record belongs to a study of human T cells and chemical hapten exposure (dated by TCRdb to the early 2020s). For context, the study as a whole: Libraries were combined into a pool for sequencing, and differences in TCR yield between samples came mainly from small differences in library volumes within the pool. In alopecia patients, the study followed how the peripheral blood TCR repertoire changed in vivo over primary and secondary sensitization to diphenylcyclopropenone (DPC), a hapten. Each blood RNA sample was used to sequence both TCR alpha and TCR beta chains.

Broader findings and caveats from the paper: Repeated subsampling changed both the strength of the expansion versus patch-test correlation and the threshold at which the correlation became significant. DPC sensitization did not change how many TCRs were above 1 in 1000 frequency, and no evidence was found of alterations in global repertoire structure.

Taken with the paper, the label for time point translates to: healthy volunteer bleed at 2 weeks. Total RNA was extracted from unfractionated whole blood collected in Tempus Blood RNA tubes. As TCR sequencing controls, four or five healthy volunteers were used, with blood taken at day 0, 2 weeks and 6 weeks. The junction shows trimming of 5 bases on V and 3 bases on J, plus 15 bases between the germline ends. Including the terminal cysteine and phenylalanine, the CDR3 comprises 15 residues. Only the CDR3 DNA stays, 45 bases, in frame from base 1. Per the germline V gene, SGHRS is the CDR1 and YFSETQ is the CDR2. Libraries were constructed by RACE. Instrument on record: NextSeq 500. Library preparation attached unique molecular identifiers to individual cDNA molecules for quantitative, reproducible TCR counting. Processing in the source paper ran as follows. The median number of TCRs per sample was over 95,000, ranging from roughly 23,224 to 700,000. The Decombinator software suite was used to annotate V, J and CDR3 in the TCR reads. For PS versus PT1 abundance plots, all samples were subsampled to the same number of TCRs (28,000). TCRs were defined as expanded if absent before sensitization and observed at least eight times at the 2-week time point. Using fastp trimming at Q25 and MiXCR clonotype assembly, TCRdb reanalyzed the public sequencing data and kept in-frame beta chains. One record per CDR3 amino acid sequence lists the most common genes and DNA. It is TCRdb's table, rather than the study itself, that gives the V and J calls and clone size. This sample comprises 75,000 to 100,000 distinct CDR3 sequences, roughly 8.5% of them detected only once. The ten top clones hold around 3% of the sample.

This sequence originates from a female donor in good health. Some clones in this sample may be carry-over from other donors' samples. Sequenced input: whole blood. The V gene is TRBV5-1 and the J gene is TRBJ2-4; TRBD2 could be the D gene, as 6 bases match. The DNA sequence follows: TGCGCCAGCAGTCCACTAGCTCCGAGCAAAAACATTCAGTACTTC. This gives the protein CASSPLAPSKNIQYF.